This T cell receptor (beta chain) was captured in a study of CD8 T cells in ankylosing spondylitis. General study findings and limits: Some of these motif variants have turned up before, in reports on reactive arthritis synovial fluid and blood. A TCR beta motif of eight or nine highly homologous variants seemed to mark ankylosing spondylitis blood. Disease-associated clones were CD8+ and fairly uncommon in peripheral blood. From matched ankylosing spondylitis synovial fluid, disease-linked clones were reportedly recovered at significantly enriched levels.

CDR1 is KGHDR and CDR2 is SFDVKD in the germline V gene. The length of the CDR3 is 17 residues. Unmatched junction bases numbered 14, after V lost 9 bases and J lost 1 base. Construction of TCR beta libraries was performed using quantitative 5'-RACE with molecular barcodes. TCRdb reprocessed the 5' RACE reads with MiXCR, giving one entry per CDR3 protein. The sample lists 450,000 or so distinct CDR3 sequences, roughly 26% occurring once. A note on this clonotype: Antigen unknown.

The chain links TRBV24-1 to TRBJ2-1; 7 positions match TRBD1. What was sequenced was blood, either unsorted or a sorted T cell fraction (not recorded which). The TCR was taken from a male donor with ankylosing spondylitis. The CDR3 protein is CATRATTGVGSYNEQFF. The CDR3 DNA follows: TGTGCCACCCGGGCCACTACAGGGGTTGGGTCCTACAATGAGCAGTTCTTC.